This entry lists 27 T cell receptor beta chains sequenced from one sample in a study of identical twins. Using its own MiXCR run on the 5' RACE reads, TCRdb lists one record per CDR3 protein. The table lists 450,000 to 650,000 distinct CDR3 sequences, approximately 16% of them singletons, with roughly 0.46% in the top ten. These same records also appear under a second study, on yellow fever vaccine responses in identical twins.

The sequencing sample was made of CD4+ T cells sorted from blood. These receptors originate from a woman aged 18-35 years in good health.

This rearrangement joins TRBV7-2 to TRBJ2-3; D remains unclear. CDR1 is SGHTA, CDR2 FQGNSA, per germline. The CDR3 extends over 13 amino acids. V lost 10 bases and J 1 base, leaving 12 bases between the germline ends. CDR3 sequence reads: CAIYRARTDTQYF. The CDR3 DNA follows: TGTGCCATCTATAGGGCCCGCACAGATACGCAGTATTTT.

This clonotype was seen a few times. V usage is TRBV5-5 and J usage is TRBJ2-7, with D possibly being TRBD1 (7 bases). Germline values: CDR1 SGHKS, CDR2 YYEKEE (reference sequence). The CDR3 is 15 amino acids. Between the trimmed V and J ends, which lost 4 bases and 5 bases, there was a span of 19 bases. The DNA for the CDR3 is TGTGCCAGCAGCCTCCTGGGGGCCAGGGGGGACGAGCAGTACGTC. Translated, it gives CASSLLGARGDEQYV.

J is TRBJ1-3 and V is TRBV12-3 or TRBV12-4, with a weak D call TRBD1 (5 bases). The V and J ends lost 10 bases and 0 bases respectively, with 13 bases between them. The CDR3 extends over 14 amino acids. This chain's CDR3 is CATCLGLSGNTIYF. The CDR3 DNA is TGTGCCACCTGTTTGGGACTCTCTGGAAACACCATATATTTT.

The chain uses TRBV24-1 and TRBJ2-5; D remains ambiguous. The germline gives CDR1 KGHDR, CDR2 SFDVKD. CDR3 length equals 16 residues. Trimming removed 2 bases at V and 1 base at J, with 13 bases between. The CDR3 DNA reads TGTGCCACCAGTGATTCCCAGAGCGCCCCCCAAGAGACCCAGTACTTC. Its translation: CATSDSQSAPQETQYF.

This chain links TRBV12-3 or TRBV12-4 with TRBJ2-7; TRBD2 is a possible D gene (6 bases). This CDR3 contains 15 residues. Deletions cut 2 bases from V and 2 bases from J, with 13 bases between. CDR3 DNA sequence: TGTGCCAGCAGTTTATCCGGACTACCACCCTACGAGCAGTACTTC. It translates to CASSLSGLPPYEQYF.

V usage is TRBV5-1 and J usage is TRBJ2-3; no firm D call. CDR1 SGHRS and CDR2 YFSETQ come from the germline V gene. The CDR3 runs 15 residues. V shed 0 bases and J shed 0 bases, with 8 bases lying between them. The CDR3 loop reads CASSLERTSTDTQYF. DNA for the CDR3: TGCGCCAGCAGCTTGGAGCGAACTAGCACAGATACGCAGTATTTT.

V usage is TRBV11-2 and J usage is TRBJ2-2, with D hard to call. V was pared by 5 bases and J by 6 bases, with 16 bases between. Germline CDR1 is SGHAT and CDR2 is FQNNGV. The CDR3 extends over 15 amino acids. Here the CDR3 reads CASSDIVSYSGELFF. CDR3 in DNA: TGTGCCAGCAGCGACATAGTGTCGTACTCCGGGGAGCTGTTTTTT.

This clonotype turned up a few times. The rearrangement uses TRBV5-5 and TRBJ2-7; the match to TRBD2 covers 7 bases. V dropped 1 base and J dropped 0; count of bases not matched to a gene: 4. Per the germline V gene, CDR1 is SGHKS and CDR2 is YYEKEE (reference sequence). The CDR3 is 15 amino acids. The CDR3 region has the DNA TGTGCCAGCAGCTTGTCTCTAGCGGACTCCTACGAGCAGTACTTC. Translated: CASSLSLADSYEQYF.

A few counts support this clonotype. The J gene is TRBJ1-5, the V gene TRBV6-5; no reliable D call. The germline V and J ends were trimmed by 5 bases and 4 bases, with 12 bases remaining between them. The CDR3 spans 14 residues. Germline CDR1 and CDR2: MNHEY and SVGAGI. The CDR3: CASSNTVGNQPQHF. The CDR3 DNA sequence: TGTGCCAGCAGTAACACCGTCGGTAATCAGCCCCAGCATTTT.

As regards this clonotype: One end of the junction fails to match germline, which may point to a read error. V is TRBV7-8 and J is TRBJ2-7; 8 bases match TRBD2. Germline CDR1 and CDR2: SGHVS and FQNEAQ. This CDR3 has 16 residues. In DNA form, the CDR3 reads TGTGCCAGCAGCCCGGAACCGGGACTAGTAACCTACGGGCAGTACTTC. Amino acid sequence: CASSPEPGLVTYGQYF.

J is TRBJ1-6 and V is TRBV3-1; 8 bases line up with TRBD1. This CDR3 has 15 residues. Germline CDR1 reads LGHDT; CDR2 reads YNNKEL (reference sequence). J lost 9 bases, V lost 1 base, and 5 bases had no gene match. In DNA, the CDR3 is TGTGCCAGCAGCCAAGCGGACAGGGTGCTTTCACCCCTCCACTTT. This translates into CASSQADRVLSPLHF.

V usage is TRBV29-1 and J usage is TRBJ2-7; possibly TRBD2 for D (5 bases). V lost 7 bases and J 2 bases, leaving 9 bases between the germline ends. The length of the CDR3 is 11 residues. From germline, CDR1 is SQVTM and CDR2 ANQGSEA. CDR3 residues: CSASGAYEQYF. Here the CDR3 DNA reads TGCAGCGCCAGCGGTGCCTACGAGCAGTACTTC.

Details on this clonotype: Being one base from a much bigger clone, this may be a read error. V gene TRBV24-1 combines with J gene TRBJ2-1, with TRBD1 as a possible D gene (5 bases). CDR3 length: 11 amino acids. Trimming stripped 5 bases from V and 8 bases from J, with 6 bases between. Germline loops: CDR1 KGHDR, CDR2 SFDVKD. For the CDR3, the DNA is TGTGCCACCAGTGGACAGTATGAGCAGTTCTTC. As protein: CATSGQYEQFF.

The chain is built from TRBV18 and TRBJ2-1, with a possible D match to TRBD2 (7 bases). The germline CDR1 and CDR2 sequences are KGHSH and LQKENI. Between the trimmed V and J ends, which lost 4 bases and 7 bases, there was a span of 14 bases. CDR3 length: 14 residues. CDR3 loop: CASSLGGLRNEQFF. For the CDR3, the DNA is TGTGCCAGCTCACTGGGGGGGCTGAGGAATGAGCAGTTCTTC.

The CDR3 loop is CASSQGGGTLPGELFF. The CDR3, as DNA: TGTGCCAGCAGCCAAGGTGGCGGGACTCTACCCGGGGAGCTGTTTTTT. This rearrangement joins TRBV14 to TRBJ2-2; D is perhaps TRBD2 (6 bases). Germline-derived CDR1 and CDR2 are SGHDN and FVKESK. Trimming stripped 1 base from V and 6 bases from J, with 15 bases between. The CDR3 runs 16 residues.

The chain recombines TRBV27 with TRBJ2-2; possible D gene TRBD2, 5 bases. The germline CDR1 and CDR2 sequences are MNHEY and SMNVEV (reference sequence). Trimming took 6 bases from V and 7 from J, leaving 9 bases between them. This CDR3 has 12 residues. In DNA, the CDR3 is TGTGCCAGCAGACTAGATATCGGGGAGCTGTTTTTT. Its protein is CASRLDIGELFF.

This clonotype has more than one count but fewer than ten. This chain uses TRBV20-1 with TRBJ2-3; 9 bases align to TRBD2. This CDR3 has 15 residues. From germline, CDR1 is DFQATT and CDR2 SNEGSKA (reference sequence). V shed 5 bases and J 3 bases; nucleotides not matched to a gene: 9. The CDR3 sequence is CSAGLAGARTDTQYF. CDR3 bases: TGCAGTGCTGGGTTAGCGGGGGCGAGGACAGATACGCAGTATTTT.

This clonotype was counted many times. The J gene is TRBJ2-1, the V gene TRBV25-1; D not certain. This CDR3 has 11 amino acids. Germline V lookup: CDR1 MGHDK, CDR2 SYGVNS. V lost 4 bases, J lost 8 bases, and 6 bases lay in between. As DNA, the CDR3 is TGTGCCAGCAGTGTCTTGGATGAGCAGTTCTTC. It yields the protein CASSVLDEQFF.

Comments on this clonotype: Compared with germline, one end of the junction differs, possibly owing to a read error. In nucleotides, the CDR3 is TGCAGTGCTAATCGACAGGGCAATAATTCACTCCTCCACTTT. Protein product: CSANRQGNNSLLHF. The J gene is TRBJ1-6, the V gene TRBV20-1, with TRBD1 matching 7 bases. The CDR3 loop spans 14 amino acids. Germline V gene sequence: CDR1 DFQATT, CDR2 SNEGSKA (reference sequence).

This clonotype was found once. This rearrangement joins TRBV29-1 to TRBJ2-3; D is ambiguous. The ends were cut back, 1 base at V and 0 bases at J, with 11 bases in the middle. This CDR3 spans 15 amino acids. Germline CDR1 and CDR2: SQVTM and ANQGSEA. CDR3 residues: CSVEGLVRSTDTQYF. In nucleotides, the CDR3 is TGCAGCGTTGAAGGACTGGTTCGTAGCACAGATACGCAGTATTTT.

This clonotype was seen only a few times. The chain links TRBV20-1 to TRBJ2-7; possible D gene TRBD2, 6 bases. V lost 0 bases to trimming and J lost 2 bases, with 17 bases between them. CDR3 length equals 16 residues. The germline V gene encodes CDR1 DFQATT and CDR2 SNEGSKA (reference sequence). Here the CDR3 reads CSAREPFGGRAYEQYF. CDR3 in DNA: TGCAGTGCTAGAGAACCGTTCGGGGGACGGGCCTACGAGCAGTACTTC.

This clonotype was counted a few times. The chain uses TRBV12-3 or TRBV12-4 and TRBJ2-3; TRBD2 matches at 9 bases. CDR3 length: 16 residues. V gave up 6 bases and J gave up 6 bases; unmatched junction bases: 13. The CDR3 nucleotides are TGTGCCAGCAGCGGAGGTGCGGGAGGGCCCGGGGATACGCAGTATTTT. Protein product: CASSGGAGGPGDTQYF.

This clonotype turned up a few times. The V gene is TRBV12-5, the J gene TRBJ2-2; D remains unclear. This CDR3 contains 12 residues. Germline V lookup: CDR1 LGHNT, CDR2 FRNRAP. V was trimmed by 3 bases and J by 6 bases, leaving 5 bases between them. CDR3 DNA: TGTGCTAGTGGTTTCGGGCCCGGGGAGCTGTTTTTT. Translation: CASGFGPGELFF.

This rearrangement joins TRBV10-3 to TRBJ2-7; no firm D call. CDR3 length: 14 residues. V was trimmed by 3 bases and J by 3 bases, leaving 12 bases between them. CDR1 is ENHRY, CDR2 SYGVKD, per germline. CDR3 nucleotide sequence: TGTGCCATCAGTGAAGGGCAGCCCGTCTACGAGCAGTACTTC. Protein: CAISEGQPVYEQYF.

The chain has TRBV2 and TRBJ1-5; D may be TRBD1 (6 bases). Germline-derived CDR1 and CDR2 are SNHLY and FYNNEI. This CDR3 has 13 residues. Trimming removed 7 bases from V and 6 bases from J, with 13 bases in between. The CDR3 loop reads CASKVTGTQPQHF. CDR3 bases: TGTGCCAGCAAAGTTACAGGGACTCAGCCCCAGCATTTT.

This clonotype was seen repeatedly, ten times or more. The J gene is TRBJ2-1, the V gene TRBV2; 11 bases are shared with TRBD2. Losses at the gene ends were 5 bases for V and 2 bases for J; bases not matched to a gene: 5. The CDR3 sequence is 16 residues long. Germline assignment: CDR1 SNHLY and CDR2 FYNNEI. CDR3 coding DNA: TGTGCCAGCAGTACCGGGACTAGCGGAGCCTACAATGAGCAGTTCTTC. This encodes CASSTGTSGAYNEQFF.

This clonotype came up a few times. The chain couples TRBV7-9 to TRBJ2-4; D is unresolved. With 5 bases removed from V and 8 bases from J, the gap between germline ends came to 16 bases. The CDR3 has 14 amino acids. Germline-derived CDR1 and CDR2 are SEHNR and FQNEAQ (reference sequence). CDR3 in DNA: TGTGCCAGCAGCCAATCACGCGGTTCGGACATTCAGTACTTC. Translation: CASSQSRGSDIQYF.